This TCR beta chain stems from a study of cytomegalovirus exposure and HLA in healthy donors. The CDR3 is 13 amino acids. Unmatched junction bases numbered 9, after V lost 5 bases and J lost 11 bases. Germline lookup yields CDR1 MNHNY and CDR2 SVGAGI (reference sequence). General study points: Association of approximately 18,000 TCR beta sequences with HLA alleles was found at 0.05 false discovery rate in a later analysis.

Both 60 Vbeta primers and 13 Jbeta primers went into the PCR. The data were produced by immunoSEQ multiplex PCR, yet TCRdb's version contains in-frame clones alone and is incomplete. Among roughly 30,000 clones listed, approximately 87% were seen once. Note on this clone: Its matching antigen is unknown.

This sequence originates from a boy younger than 18 in good health and CMV-seronegative. What was sequenced was PBMCs. The chain uses TRBV6-6 and TRBJ1-1, with TRBD1 identical over 9 bases. The CDR3 loop is CASSPMGQGEAFF. The DNA for the CDR3 is TGTGCCAGCAGTCCAATGGGACAGGGTGAGGCTTTCTTT.